The 8 T cell receptor beta chains below all came from one sample that was sequenced in a study of blood T cell repertoires in COVID-19. Sequencing used immunoSEQ multiplex PCR; TCRdb keeps in-frame clones, though not all of them. Of some 130,000 clones in the sample, 70% to 85% were seen once. The sequenced sample consisted of peripheral blood. The origin of the receptors is a man in his fifties or sixties with acute or convalescent COVID-19.

The CDR3 region is CAISGLAGTGELFF. In nucleotides, the CDR3 is TGTGCCATCAGTGGACTAGCGGGAACCGGGGAGCTGTTTTTT. V is TRBV10-3 and J is TRBJ2-2, with 11 nucleotides matching TRBD2. The CDR3 has 14 residues. The germline V gene encodes CDR1 ENHRY and CDR2 SYGVKD. The V and J ends lost 4 bases and 5 bases, in that order; junction bases with no gene match: 0.

The gene calls are TRBV28 and TRBJ2-1; D unresolved. The CDR3 is 11 residues long. V was shortened by 5 bases and J by 8 bases, with 7 bases between the two germline ends. CDR1 and CDR2 from the germline V gene are MDHEN and SYDVKM. DNA for the CDR3: TGTGCCAGCAGTCTCCAGGATGAGCAGTTCTTC. This encodes CASSLQDEQFF. Filled out from reference TRBV28 and TRBJ2-1, the complete variable domain reads DVKVTQSSRYLVKRTGEKVFLECVQDMDHENMFWYRQDPGLGLRLIYFSYDVKMKEKGDIPEGYSVSREKKERFSLILESASTNQTSMYLCASSLQDEQFFGPGTRLTVL.

The V gene is TRBV7-3, the J gene TRBJ2-3; TRBD2 aligns across 14 bases. The trim removed 8 bases at V and 4 bases at J, leaving 2 bases unmatched. The CDR3 length is 14 residues. Germline lookup yields CDR1 SGHTA and CDR2 FQGTGA. This chain's CDR3 is CASRLAGGADTQYF. The CDR3 DNA reads TGTGCCAGCCGACTAGCGGGAGGGGCAGATACGCAGTATTTT.

The chain links TRBV7-9 to TRBJ2-2, with D tentatively TRBD1 (5 bases). Germline assignment: CDR1 SEHNR and CDR2 FQNEAQ (reference sequence). The CDR3 covers 14 residues. V shed 2 bases and J shed 4 bases, with 8 bases lying between them. This chain's CDR3 is CASSLRTSTGELFF. The CDR3 region has the DNA TGTGCCAGCAGCTTACGGACAAGCACCGGGGAGCTGTTTTTT.

The V gene is TRBV30, the J gene TRBJ2-7; 8 bases line up with TRBD2. V dropped 2 bases and J dropped 3; count of bases not matched to a gene: 6. There are 14 residues in the CDR3. In germline, CDR1 is GTSNPN, CDR2 SVGIG (reference sequence). CDR3 region: CAWSSLSGGYEQYF. The CDR3 coding sequence is TGTGCCTGGAGTTCCTTGAGCGGGGGCTACGAGCAGTACTTC.

V usage is TRBV10-3 and J usage is TRBJ1-2; 8 bases are shared with TRBD1. This CDR3 region has 13 residues. In germline, CDR1 is ENHRY, CDR2 SYGVKD. V dropped 10 bases and J dropped 3; count of bases not matched to a gene: 7. CDR3 region: CATQSTGDYGYTF. As DNA, the CDR3 is TGTGCCACCCAATCGACAGGGGACTATGGCTACACCTTC.

Points on this clone: One junction end does not reproduce the germline sequence, and a read error may be involved. The chain recombines TRBV7-7 with TRBJ2-5; 11 positions match TRBD1. Germline lookup yields CDR1 SSHAT and CDR2 FNYEAQ (reference sequence). The CDR3 sequence is 14 residues long. The CDR3 DNA reads as TGTGCTAGCAGCTTCGGGACAGGGGGAGAGACCCAGTACTTC. Protein: CASSFGTGGETQYF.

This clone was seen ten or more times. The V and J genes are TRBV27 and TRBJ2-7, with a weak D call TRBD1 (5 bases). Trimming took 3 bases from V and 9 from J, leaving 15 bases between them. CDR1 and CDR2 from the germline V gene are MNHEY and SMNVEV (reference sequence). There are 13 residues in the CDR3. The CDR3 here is CASSFGADGGQYF. CDR3 bases: TGTGCCAGCAGTTTTGGGGCTGACGGTGGGCAGTACTTC.